The 26 T cell receptor beta chains reported below all come from one sample, sequenced in a study of beta chain features in type 1 diabetes. The investigators reverse transcribed all of the isolated RNA, so they sequenced expressed TCRB transcripts. The table came from immunoSEQ multiplex PCR; TCRdb's copy has only in-frame clones and leaves some out. The sample lists hundreds of thousands of clones, around an eighth occurring once. Sequences were obtained from naive CD4+ T cells from blood. The receptors stem from a young man in good health.

This sequence joins TRBV7-9 and TRBJ2-5; no clear D. The V end was cut by 5 bases, the J end by 5 bases, with 12 bases between. The CDR3 has 13 amino acids. Germline V gene lookup returns CDR1 SEHNR and CDR2 FQNEAQ (reference sequence). CDR3 nucleotide sequence: TGTGCCAGCAGCACTGATGCCCGGGAGACCCAGTACTTC. It translates to CASSTDARETQYF.

This clone was seen only a few times. The gene calls are TRBV29-1 and TRBJ1-5; a possible D gene is TRBD1 (5 bases). Germline loops: CDR1 SQVTM, CDR2 ANQGSEA. The CDR3 has 14 amino acids. V was shortened by 4 bases and J by 0 bases, with 10 bases between the two germline ends. The CDR3 here is CSVGSRDSNQPQHF. The CDR3 nucleotides are TGCAGCGTTGGAAGCAGGGATAGCAATCAGCCCCAGCATTTT.

V is TRBV28 and J is TRBJ2-3; 10 bases match TRBD1. Germline V lookup: CDR1 MDHEN, CDR2 SYDVKM. The CDR3 totals 14 residues. V trimming: 7 bases; J trimming: 2 bases; junction bases outside the gene matches: 3. The CDR3 nucleotides are TGTGCCAGCATCGGGACAGGGGACACAGATACGCAGTATTTT. It encodes CASIGTGDTDTQYF.

This clone has more than one count but fewer than ten. CDR3 bases: TGTGCCGCCCGGTCCGATTCGAGGTCCCAGTACTTC. The encoded protein is CAARSDSRSQYF. V gene TRBV10-3 combines with J gene TRBJ2-5; no clear D gene. Germline V gene lookup returns CDR1 ENHRY and CDR2 SYGVKD. V gave up 11 bases and J gave up 9 bases, with 19 bases separating them. The CDR3 totals 12 residues.

The V gene is TRBV12-2, the J gene TRBJ1-3; TRBD1, the D gene given by the table, was not confirmed from the DNA. TRBV12-2 is reported as a pseudogene. The CDR3 covers 17 residues. For the CDR3, the DNA is TGTGCAAGTCGCTCCCCCAGGGGTGAATACCCTGGAAACACCATATATTTT. It translates to CASRSPRGEYPGNTIYF.

This clone was seen only a few times. The V and J genes are TRBV14 and TRBJ2-3; 7 nucleotides agree with TRBD2. Germline CDR1 reads SGHDN; CDR2 reads FVKESK. J gave up 10 bases and V 0 bases, and 4 bases lay outside the gene matches. The CDR3 extends over 13 amino acids. This chain's CDR3 is CASSQDWEGAQYF. DNA for the CDR3: TGTGCCAGCAGCCAAGATTGGGAGGGTGCGCAGTATTTT.

The sample holds one count of this clone. The chain uses TRBV18 and TRBJ1-1; 8 nucleotides agree with TRBD1. The CDR3 length is 18 residues. J was trimmed by 10 bases and V by 0 bases; bases with no gene match: 19. The germline V gene has CDR1 KGHSH and CDR2 LQKENI. CDR3 DNA: TGTGCCAGCTCACCACCGAAAGGGACAAACAGGGGGGATGTCGGAGCTTTCTTT. Its protein is CASSPPKGTNRGDVGAFF. The whole variable domain, filled in from reference TRBV18 and TRBJ1-1, reads NAGVMQNPRHLVRRRGQEARLRCSPMKGHSHVYWYRQLPEEGLKFMVYLQKENIIDESGMPKERFSAEFPKEGPSILRIQQVVRGDSAAYFCASSPPKGTNRGDVGAFFGQGTRLTVV.

The genes are TRBV28 and TRBJ2-7; 9 nucleotides match TRBD1. This CDR3 region has 15 residues. V lost 3 bases to trimming and J lost 3 bases; unmatched junction nucleotides: 6. Looked up from germline, CDR1 is MDHEN and CDR2 is SYDVKM. The DNA for the CDR3 is TGTGCCAGCAGTTTCTCGGGACAGGGTCGCTACGAGCAGTACTTC. Its protein product is CASSFSGQGRYEQYF.

The V and J genes are TRBV10-3 and TRBJ2-7; 11 bases map to TRBD2. With 6 bases clipped from V and 1 base from J, the junction kept 11 bases outside the gene matches. The CDR3 spans 17 residues. CDR1 is ENHRY and CDR2 is SYGVKD in the germline V gene. DNA for the CDR3: TGTGCCATCAGGGAAAGCGAACTAGCGGGAGAGTCCTACGAGCAGTACTTC. Its translation: CAIRESELAGESYEQYF.

Only a few counts were recorded for this clone. The chain links TRBV7-3 to TRBJ2-1, with a tentative D call TRBD1 (7 bases). CDR1 and CDR2 (germline): SGHTA, FQGTGA. This CDR3 is 16 amino acids long. V lost 4 bases, J lost 5 bases, and 18 bases lay in between. In DNA, the CDR3 is TGTGCCAGCAGCTCCCCTCCAGGGGGGTTCGACAATGAGCAGTTCTTC. Residues: CASSSPPGGFDNEQFF.

V usage is TRBV5-8 and J usage is TRBJ2-7; 7 positions agree with TRBD1. Unmatched junction bases numbered 2, after V lost 0 bases and J lost 2 bases. Germline CDR1 is SGHTS and CDR2 is YDEGEE. CDR3 size: 14 residues. In DNA, the CDR3 is TGTGCCAGCAGCTTGGGGGGACAGACCTACGAGCAGTACTTC. It is translated as CASSLGGQTYEQYF.

This clone was counted only a few times. J is TRBJ2-7 and V is TRBV19; weak D call: TRBD1 (6 bases). The CDR3 runs to 16 residues. The germline CDR1 and CDR2 sequences are LNHDA and SQIVND (reference sequence). The V end lost 2 bases, the J end lost 3 bases, and 17 bases lay between the germline ends. The CDR3 loop is CASSIRYRQGGYEQYF. In DNA, the CDR3 is TGTGCCAGTAGTATAAGGTATCGACAAGGGGGCTACGAGCAGTACTTC.

This clone was seen only a few times. The same CDR3 arises from other DNA sequences in this sample as well. The V and J genes are TRBV18 and TRBJ2-7; a possible D gene is TRBD1 (7 bases). The V end lost 3 bases, the J end lost 0 bases, and 12 bases lay between the germline ends. The germline V gene has CDR1 KGHSH and CDR2 LQKENI. The CDR3 runs to 15 residues. The chain's CDR3 is CASSPRQGLSYEQYF. DNA of the CDR3: TGTGCCAGCTCACCGCGACAGGGACTCTCCTACGAGCAGTACTTC. The full variable domain, in which reference TRBV18 and TRBJ2-7 provide the parts outside the CDR3, is NAGVMQNPRHLVRRRGQEARLRCSPMKGHSHVYWYRQLPEEGLKFMVYLQKENIIDESGMPKERFSAEFPKEGPSILRIQQVVRGDSAAYFCASSPRQGLSYEQYFGPGTRLTVT.

The chain uses TRBV19 and TRBJ1-5; D unclear. V was shortened by 3 bases and J by 5 bases, with 11 bases between the two germline ends. The CDR3 covers 14 residues. CDR1 LNHDA and CDR2 SQIVND come from the germline V gene (reference sequence). The CDR3 loop reads CASSIIREDQPQHF. CDR3 DNA: TGTGCCAGTAGTATTATTCGGGAGGATCAGCCCCAGCATTTT.

This clone occurred a few times. This chain uses TRBV2 with TRBJ2-1; 8 nucleotides line up with TRBD2. The length of the CDR3 is 14 residues. Germline V gene data show CDR1 as SNHLY and CDR2 as FYNNEI. V lost 7 bases to trimming and J lost 7 bases; unmatched junction nucleotides: 9. The CDR3 spells CASTDTSGSNEQFF. The CDR3, as DNA: TGTGCCAGCACCGACACTAGCGGATCAAATGAGCAGTTCTTC.

J is TRBJ1-1 and V is TRBV18; tentatively, D is TRBD1 (6 bases). This CDR3 is built from 14 residues. Trimming stripped 2 bases from V and 6 bases from J, with 13 bases between. Germline CDR1 is KGHSH and CDR2 is LQKENI. Here the CDR3 reads CASSPDRLKAEAFF. CDR3 nucleotide sequence: TGTGCCAGCTCACCAGACAGGCTGAAGGCTGAAGCTTTCTTT.

This clone came up a few times. The chain has TRBV18 and TRBJ2-7, with 11 bases lining up with TRBD1. CDR1 KGHSH and CDR2 LQKENI come from the germline V gene. Losses at the gene ends were 5 bases for V and 3 bases for J; bases not matched to a gene: 6. CDR3 size: 15 residues. CDR3 protein: CASSTGTGGNYEQYF. The CDR3 DNA sequence: TGTGCCAGCTCAACGGGGACAGGGGGTAACTACGAGCAGTACTTC.

The chain is built from TRBV4-2 and TRBJ2-7; tentatively, D is TRBD1 (5 bases). This CDR3 region has 12 residues. Germline V gene data show CDR1 as LGHNA and CDR2 as YNFKEQ. The germline V and J ends were trimmed by 2 bases and 4 bases, with 6 bases remaining between them. CDR3 bases: TGTGCCAGCAGCCAACAGGGTTACGAGCAGTACTTC. Translation gives CASSQQGYEQYF.

This clone was picked up a small number of times. The V gene is TRBV9, the J gene TRBJ1-1, with 7 bases lining up with TRBD1. With 3 bases clipped from V and 2 bases from J, the junction kept 4 bases outside the gene matches. The CDR3 runs 14 residues. Germline-derived CDR1 and CDR2 are SGDLS and YYNGEE. Here the CDR3 reads CASSATGANTEAFF. The CDR3, as DNA: TGTGCCAGCAGCGCTACAGGGGCCAACACTGAAGCTTTCTTT.

The genes are TRBV30 and TRBJ1-5, with TRBD1 as a possible D gene (5 bases). The CDR3 spans 13 residues. The ends were cut back, 2 bases at V and 7 bases at J, with 12 bases in the middle. Germline assignment: CDR1 GTSNPN and CDR2 SVGIG (reference sequence). The CDR3 sequence: CAWSFGGGQPQHF. The CDR3 region has the DNA TGTGCCTGGAGTTTCGGCGGGGGACAGCCCCAGCATTTT.

In its sample, this clone was seen a few times. The chain links TRBV5-4 to TRBJ1-3, with D possibly TRBD1 on 5 matching bases. Trimming removed 0 bases at V and 4 bases at J, with 11 bases between. CDR1 and CDR2 from the germline V gene are SGHNT and YYREEE (reference sequence). The CDR3 contains 15 residues. The CDR3 bases are TGTGCCAGCAGCTTGGGTCTGGGACTGGGAAACACCATATATTTT. Translated, it gives CASSLGLGLGNTIYF.

This clone was seen ten or more times. Other DNA sequences in the sample encode the same CDR3. The chain employs TRBV19 and TRBJ2-5; D gene ambiguous. Per the germline V gene, CDR1 is LNHDA and CDR2 is SQIVND (reference sequence). The V end lost 5 bases, the J end lost 5 bases, and 12 bases lay between the germline ends. CDR3 length: 13 amino acids. Here the CDR3 reads CASSPVAEETQYF. The CDR3 nucleotides read TGTGCCAGTAGTCCCGTAGCAGAGGAGACCCAGTACTTC.

This clone was found a few times. V and J are TRBV13 and TRBJ2-1; D is unclear. Germline V gene sequence: CDR1 PRHDT, CDR2 FYEKMQ (reference sequence). The V end was cut by 2 bases, the J end by 0 bases, with 5 bases between. The CDR3 contains 14 residues. The CDR3 nucleotides are TGTGCCAGCAGCTTAAGGAGCTCCTACAATGAGCAGTTCTTC. This codes for CASSLRSSYNEQFF.

This chain uses TRBV30 with TRBJ2-1, with 8 positions matching TRBD2. The trim removed 6 bases at V and 6 bases at J, leaving 4 bases unmatched. Germline assignment: CDR1 GTSNPN and CDR2 SVGIG (reference sequence). The CDR3 runs to 12 residues. The CDR3, as DNA: TGTGCCTGCCGACTAGCGCCCAATGAGCAGTTCTTC. Its translation is CACRLAPNEQFF.

This clone was counted only a few times. This chain links TRBV9 with TRBJ2-1; perhaps TRBD1 as D (5 bases). Trimming removed 0 bases at V and 0 bases at J, with 10 bases between. The CDR3 sequence is 16 residues long. Germline V lookup: CDR1 SGDLS, CDR2 YYNGEE. This chain's CDR3 is CASSVGGHRSYNEQFF. The CDR3, as DNA: TGTGCCAGCAGCGTAGGGGGCCACCGCTCCTACAATGAGCAGTTCTTC.

In this sample, this clone turned up a few times. The genes are TRBV28 and TRBJ2-7; TRBD2 is a possible D gene (5 bases). The CDR3 sequence is 15 residues long. CDR1 and CDR2 from the germline V gene are MDHEN and SYDVKM. With 1 base removed from V and 3 bases from J, the gap between germline ends came to 13 bases. The CDR3, as DNA: TGTGCCAGCAGTTTATTCTACCAGAGGGACTACGAGCAGTACTTC. Translation gives CASSLFYQRDYEQYF.